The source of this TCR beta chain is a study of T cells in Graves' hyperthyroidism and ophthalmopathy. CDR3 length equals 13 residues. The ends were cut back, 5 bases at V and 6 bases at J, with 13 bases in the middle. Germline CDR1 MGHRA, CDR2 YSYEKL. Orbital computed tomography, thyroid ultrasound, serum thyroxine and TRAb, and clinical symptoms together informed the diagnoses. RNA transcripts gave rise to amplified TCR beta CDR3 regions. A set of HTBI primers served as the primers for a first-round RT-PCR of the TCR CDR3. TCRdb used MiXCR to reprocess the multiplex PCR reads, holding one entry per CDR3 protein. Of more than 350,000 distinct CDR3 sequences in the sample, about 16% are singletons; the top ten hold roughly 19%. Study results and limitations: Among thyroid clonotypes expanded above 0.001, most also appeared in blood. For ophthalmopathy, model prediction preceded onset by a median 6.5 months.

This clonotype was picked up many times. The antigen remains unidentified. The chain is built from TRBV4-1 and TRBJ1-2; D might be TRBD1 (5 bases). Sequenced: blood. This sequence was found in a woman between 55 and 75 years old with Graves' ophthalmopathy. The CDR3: CASSLTLGHGYTF. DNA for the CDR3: TGCGCCAGCAGCTTAACCCTGGGGCATGGCTACACCTTC.